The text below deals with one T cell receptor (beta chain). These data belong to a study of shared clonotypes between healthy human individuals. Study context: The study used three CD4 naive, three CD4 memory, two CD8 naive and one CD8 memory plate per donor.

Replicate sorted-subset PCRs were loaded with around 0.2 ug DNA, 30,000 to 35,000 T cell genomes. The assay was immunoSEQ multiplex PCR, and TCRdb's table has in-frame clones only and misses some. The sample lists some 2 million clones, about 95% occurring once. The source is a young man in good health. The sequenced material came from naive CD4+ T cells sorted from blood. Subset denoted: CD45RA+ positively selected.

This chain's CDR3 is CASSPSTEKSYEQYF. The CDR3 DNA follows: TGCGCCAGCAGCCCATCGACAGAAAAGTCCTACGAGCAGTACTTC. V gene TRBV5-1 combines with J gene TRBJ2-7; D possibly corresponds to TRBD1 (5 bases). The CDR3 loop spans 15 amino acids. The germline V gene has CDR1 SGHRS and CDR2 YFSETQ. Trimming stripped 4 bases from V and 1 base from J, with 15 bases between.